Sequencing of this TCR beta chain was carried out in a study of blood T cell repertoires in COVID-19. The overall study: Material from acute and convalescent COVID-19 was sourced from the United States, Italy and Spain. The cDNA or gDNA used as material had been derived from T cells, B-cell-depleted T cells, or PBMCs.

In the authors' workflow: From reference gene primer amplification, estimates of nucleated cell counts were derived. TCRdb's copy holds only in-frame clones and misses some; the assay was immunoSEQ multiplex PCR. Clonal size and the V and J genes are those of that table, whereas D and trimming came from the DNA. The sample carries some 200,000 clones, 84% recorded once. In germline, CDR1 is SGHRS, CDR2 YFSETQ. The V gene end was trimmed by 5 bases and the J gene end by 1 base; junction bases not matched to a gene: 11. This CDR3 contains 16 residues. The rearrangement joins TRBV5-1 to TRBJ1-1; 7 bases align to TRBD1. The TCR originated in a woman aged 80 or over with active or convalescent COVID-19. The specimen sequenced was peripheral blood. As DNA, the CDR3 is TGCGCCAGCAGACTAATACCCGGGACAGAGAACACTGAAGCTTTCTTT. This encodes CASRLIPGTENTEAFF.